The clone carrying this T cell receptor beta chain has at least ten counts. Its antigen is undetermined. The sample originates from a study of glioma-infiltrating T cells. Study observations and caveats: Tissue and blood shared very few CDR3 sequences. Tissue-blood divergence was below expectation in non-neoplastic patients, above in gliomas.

Amplification of TCR alpha and beta CDR3 regions from RNA used iRepertoire nested multiplex PCR. Tissue mRNA or PBMC total RNA, 100-400 ng, went into one-step reverse transcription and amplification. TCRdb itself ran the multiplex PCR reads through MiXCR, one entry per CDR3 protein. The sample lists some 18,000 distinct CDR3 sequences, roughly 64% occurring once. V lost 2 bases and J 8 bases, leaving 12 bases between the germline ends. Germline V lookup: CDR1 MDHEN, CDR2 SYDVKM. The CDR3 is 14 amino acids. The sequence derives from a human donor with low-grade glioma or glioblastoma, undergoing nonglioma brain surgery, or in good health (not recorded which). Sequencing was performed on glioma tissue, nonneoplastic brain tissue, or PBMCs (not recorded which). The genes are TRBV28 and TRBJ1-4, with D possibly TRBD1 on 6 matching bases. Written as DNA, the CDR3 is TGTGCCAGCAGTTTAGTCAGAGGGGGGGAAAAACTGTTTTTT. This gives the protein CASSLVRGGEKLFF.